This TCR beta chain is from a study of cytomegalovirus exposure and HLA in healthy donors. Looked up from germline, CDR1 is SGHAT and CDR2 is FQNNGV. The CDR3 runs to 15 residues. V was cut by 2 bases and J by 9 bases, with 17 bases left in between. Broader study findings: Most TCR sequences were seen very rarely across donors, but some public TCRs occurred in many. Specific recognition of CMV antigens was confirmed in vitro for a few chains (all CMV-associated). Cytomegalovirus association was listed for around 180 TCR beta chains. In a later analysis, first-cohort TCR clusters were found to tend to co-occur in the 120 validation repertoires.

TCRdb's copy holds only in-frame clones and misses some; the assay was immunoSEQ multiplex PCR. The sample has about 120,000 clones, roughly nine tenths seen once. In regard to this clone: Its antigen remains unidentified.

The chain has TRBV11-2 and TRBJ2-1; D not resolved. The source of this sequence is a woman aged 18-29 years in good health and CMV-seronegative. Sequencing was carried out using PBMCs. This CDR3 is CASSLILSESSEQFF. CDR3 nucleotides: TGTGCCAGCAGCTTAATTTTAAGCGAATCTAGTGAGCAGTTCTTC.